The TCR beta chain described here comes from a study of Ad26.COV2.S vaccination and SARS-CoV-2 variants. Findings of the study overall: Marked by substantial breadth, spike-specific CD8+ and CD4+ T cell responses were reportedly seen after vaccination. Ad26.COV2.S recipients had broader spike-specific TCRs (P = 0.0014). Recipients of either vaccine or placebo displayed similar breadth of non-spike TCRs.

The CDR3 covers 13 residues. The V end lost 6 bases, the J end lost 5 bases, and 11 bases lay between the germline ends. CDR1 is LNHDA and CDR2 is SQIVND in the germline V gene (reference sequence). Sequenced by immunoSEQ multiplex PCR; TCRdb stores in-frame clones only, minus some. The data hold about 180,000 clones, with roughly nine tenths observed a single time. With respect to this clone: Antigen unknown.

The gene calls are TRBV19 and TRBJ1-5; D remains ambiguous. The receptor's source is a human donor who had recovered from COVID-19. This specimen was peripheral blood, taken after recovery from COVID-19. This chain's CDR3 is CASRSTQYQPQHF. Written as DNA, the CDR3 is TGTGCCAGTAGGTCGACACAGTATCAGCCCCAGCATTTT.